Presented here are 9 T cell receptor beta chains from one specimen sequenced in a study of blood T cell repertoires in COVID-19. Clones were sequenced by immunoSEQ multiplex PCR, and TCRdb holds only the in-frame ones, with some missing. The sample consists of around 220,000 clones, 70% to 90% of them appearing once. The sequencing input was peripheral blood. Receptors originate from a woman in her fifties or sixties with COVID-19, enrolled during active disease.

This clone has a single count. V and J are TRBV5-4 and TRBJ1-2, with TRBD1 identical over 8 bases. The CDR3 has 14 amino acids. The V and J ends lost 5 bases and 8 bases, in that order; junction bases with no gene match: 11. CDR1 and CDR2 from the germline V gene are SGHNT and YYREEE (reference sequence). In nucleotides, the CDR3 is TGTGCCAGCAGACGAAGTGGACAGGGAAGCGGCTACACCTTC. Protein product: CASRRSGQGSGYTF.

In its sample, this clone was seen once. The chain links TRBV6-6 to TRBJ1-5, with 7 bases lining up with TRBD1. The CDR3 contains 16 residues. Looked up from germline, CDR1 is MNHNY and CDR2 is SVGAGI (reference sequence). The ends lost 6 bases at V and 3 bases at J; junction bases unmatched: 11. CDR3 DNA sequence: TGTGCCAGCAGAGAACGCGACAGGGACTTCAATCAGCCCCAGCATTTT. Translating gives CASRERDRDFNQPQHF.

The J gene is TRBJ1-1, the V gene TRBV3-1 (or the pseudogene TRBV3-2); D not resolved. This CDR3 contains 13 residues. Trimming left V 1 base short and J 7 bases short, with 10 bases between. CDR1 is LGHDT, CDR2 YNNKEL, per germline (reference sequence). CDR3 residues: CASSQGALLEAFF. The CDR3 DNA follows: TGTGCCAGCAGCCAAGGGGCACTTCTTGAAGCTTTCTTT.

V usage is TRBV6-4 and J usage is TRBJ2-6; tentative D call: TRBD1 (5 bases). Per germline, CDR1 MRHNA and CDR2 SNTAGT. The CDR3 spans 18 residues. The V and J ends lost 6 bases and 4 bases respectively, with 22 bases between them. DNA of the CDR3: TGTGCCAGCAGCGACCGACCAGCAGCGACAGTAGGGGCCAACGTCCTGACTTTC. Encoded protein: CASSDRPAATVGANVLTF.

The CDR3 DNA is TGTGCCAGTACGGGGGACAGCTCCACAGATACGCAGTATTTT. This encodes CASTGDSSTDTQYF. V gene TRBV19 combines with J gene TRBJ2-3, with TRBD1 as a possible D gene (7 bases). Germline V gene sequence: CDR1 LNHDA, CDR2 SQIVND (reference sequence). Trimming shortened V by 7 bases and J by 2 bases, and 13 bases separated the two germline ends. The CDR3 is 14 residues long.

This chain uses TRBV7-2 with TRBJ2-3; the D gene is possibly TRBD2 (6 bases). Germline V gene data show CDR1 as SGHTA and CDR2 as FQGNSA. CDR3 length: 17 residues. The V and J ends lost 3 bases and 5 bases respectively, with 21 bases between them. CDR3 in DNA: TGTGCCAGCAGCTTGCCGTTTAGCGGACAAGTGGGAGATACGCAGTATTTT. It codes for CASSLPFSGQVGDTQYF.

This clone came up once. The chain couples TRBV5-1 to TRBJ1-1, with 7 bases identical to TRBD1. Trimming cost V 2 bases and J 3 bases; bases outside gene matches: 4. CDR1 and CDR2 (germline): SGHRS, YFSETQ. There are 14 residues in the CDR3. The CDR3: CASSFHRGDTEAFF. As DNA, the CDR3 is TGCGCCAGCAGCTTCCACAGGGGCGACACTGAAGCTTTCTTT.

This chain connects TRBV19 to TRBJ1-3, with no clear D. The CDR3 sequence is 14 residues long. From germline, CDR1 is LNHDA and CDR2 SQIVND (reference sequence). Trimming left V 5 bases short and J 0 bases short, with 8 bases between. The CDR3 is CASSGQLSGNTIYF. Written as DNA, the CDR3 is TGTGCCAGTAGTGGTCAACTCTCTGGAAACACCATATATTTT.

The rearrangement joins TRBV6-5 to TRBJ1-4; D might be TRBD1 (5 bases). The ends were cut back, 2 bases at V and 4 bases at J, with 11 bases in the middle. The germline V gene encodes CDR1 MNHEY and CDR2 SVGAGI. The CDR3 consists of 15 residues. The CDR3 nucleotides are TGTGCCAGCAGTTACGGGGCAACGAATAATGAAAAACTGTTTTTT. Its translation: CASSYGATNNEKLFF.